A selection of T cell receptor beta chains follows, all from one sample in a study of cytomegalovirus exposure and HLA in healthy donors. Clones were sequenced by immunoSEQ multiplex PCR, and TCRdb holds only the in-frame ones, with some missing. The sample has approximately 170,000 clones; around 80% are singletons. Sequencing was performed on PBMCs. These receptors came from a woman aged 50 to 65 in good health and CMV-seropositive. Both conserved end residues are trimmed from each CDR3. Each record gives: CDR3 protein, D gene, J gene, V gene. The D gene is left open where the match is weak.

CDR3 protein: ASSRRTGGDYHGYT; D gene: .; J gene: TRBJ1-2; V gene: TRBV27
CDR3 protein: ASSPLVGRGDYEQY; D gene: TRBD2; J gene: TRBJ2-7; V gene: TRBV5-1
CDR3 protein: ALEGANEKLF; D gene: .; J gene: TRBJ1-4; V gene: TRBV30
CDR3 protein: ASGIWRGSYEQY; D gene: .; J gene: TRBJ2-7; V gene: TRBV5-4
CDR3 protein: ASSLSRGPNTGELF; D gene: .; J gene: TRBJ2-2; V gene: TRBV27
CDR3 protein: ASTRQQGEVRTEAF; D gene: .; J gene: TRBJ1-1; V gene: TRBV6-6
CDR3 protein: ASTVQGVETEAF; D gene: TRBD1; J gene: TRBJ1-1; V gene: TRBV7-2
CDR3 protein: ATSRQTPSGANVLT; D gene: .; J gene: TRBJ2-6; V gene: TRBV19
CDR3 protein: ASKEGSYEQY; D gene: .; J gene: TRBJ2-7; V gene: TRBV6-5
CDR3 protein: ASSRMGGLNEQF; D gene: TRBD2; J gene: TRBJ2-1; V gene: TRBV28
CDR3 protein: ASSSTKGGRTGELF; D gene: .; J gene: TRBJ2-2; V gene: TRBV7-3
CDR3 protein: ASSLRGGNQPQH; D gene: .; J gene: TRBJ1-5; V gene: TRBV5-1
CDR3 protein: ASSVRGGNYEQY; D gene: .; J gene: TRBJ2-7; V gene: TRBV7-6
CDR3 protein: ACTGVAGTGAEAF; D gene: TRBD1; J gene: TRBJ1-1; V gene: TRBV10-3
CDR3 protein: ASTPGSGSENEQF; D gene: TRBD2; J gene: TRBJ2-1; V gene: TRBV5-5
CDR3 protein: ASSFVQAPYGYT; D gene: .; J gene: TRBJ1-2; V gene: TRBV5-4